This T cell receptor (beta chain) was captured by sequencing in a study of T cell clonotyping in hematopoietic cell transplantation. Notes on the study in general: Few recipient clonotypes overlapped donors; over 97% were de novo at given depth. Recipient TCR diversity dropped after transplant; expanded clonotypes rose from day 30 to 180.

Stated time point: recipient sample about 28 days before transplant, after cytoreduction. Note on this clone: Its antigen is as yet unknown.

This table comes from immunoSEQ multiplex PCR, and its TCRdb copy is limited to in-frame clones, with some not included. The sample lists more than 25,000 clones, roughly 91% seen once, with around 2.4% in the top ten. V was shortened by 6 bases and J by 4 bases, with 9 bases between the two germline ends. Germline V lookup: CDR1 MNHNY, CDR2 SVGAGI (reference sequence). The CDR3 contains 12 residues. The J gene is TRBJ1-2, the V gene TRBV6-6; D is uncertain. This sequence originates from a man in his fifties or sixties with acute myeloid leukemia. Some clones in this sample may be carry-over from other donors' samples. The specimen was peripheral blood mononuclear cells, collected before stem cell transplant. Written as DNA, the CDR3 is TGTGCCAGCAGCCCTGGGGTCTATGGCTACACCTTC. It encodes CASSPGVYGYTF.